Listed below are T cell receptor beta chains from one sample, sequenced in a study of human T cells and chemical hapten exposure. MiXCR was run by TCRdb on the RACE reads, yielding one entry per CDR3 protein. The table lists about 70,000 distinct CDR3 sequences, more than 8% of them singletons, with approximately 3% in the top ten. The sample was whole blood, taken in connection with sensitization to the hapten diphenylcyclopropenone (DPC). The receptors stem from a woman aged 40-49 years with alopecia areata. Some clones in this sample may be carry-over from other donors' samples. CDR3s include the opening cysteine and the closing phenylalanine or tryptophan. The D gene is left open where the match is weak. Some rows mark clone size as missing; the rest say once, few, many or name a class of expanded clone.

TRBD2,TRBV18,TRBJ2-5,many,CASSPPRRGLKETQYF,TGTGCCAGCTCACCACCTCGGAGGGGACTAAAAGAGACCCAGTACTTC
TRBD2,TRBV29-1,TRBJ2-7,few,CSVSSGGIEQYF,TGCAGCGTCTCTAGCGGGGGGATCGAGCAGTACTTC
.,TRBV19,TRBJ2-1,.,CASSIGGGSYNEQFF,TGTGCCAGTAGTATTGGAGGGGGATCCTACAATGAGCAGTTCTTC
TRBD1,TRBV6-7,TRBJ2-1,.,CASSQVTTSPDRDFYNEQFF,TGTGCCAGCAGTCAGGTTACCACCTCTCCGGACAGGGACTTTTACAATGAGCAGTTCTTC
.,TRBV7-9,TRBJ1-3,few,CASSSDNGNTIYF,TGTGCCAGCAGCTCGGACAATGGAAACACCATATATTTT
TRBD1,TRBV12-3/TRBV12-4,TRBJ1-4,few,CASSFSLPLSRDGTDEKLFF,TGTGCCAGCAGTTTTTCCCTCCCCCTGAGTAGGGATGGGACAGATGAAAAACTGTTTTTT
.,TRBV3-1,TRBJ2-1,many,CASSQDLRGGYNEQFF,TGTGCCAGCAGCCAAGATCTTAGGGGGGGGTACAATGAGCAGTTCTTC
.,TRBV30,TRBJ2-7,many,CATSGTSSSYEQYF,TGTGCTACATCCGGGACATCAAGCTCCTACGAGCAGTACTTC
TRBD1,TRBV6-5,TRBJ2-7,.,CASSVDRGSYEQYF,TGTGCCAGCAGCGTCGACAGGGGGTCCTACGAGCAGTACTTC
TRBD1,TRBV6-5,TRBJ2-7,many,CASSYFPRPGGHHEQYF,TGTGCCAGCAGTTACTTTCCAAGGCCAGGGGGTCACCACGAGCAGTACTTC
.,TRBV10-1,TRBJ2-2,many,CASSEGTSNTGELFF,TGCGCCAGCAGTGAAGGCACCTCGAACACCGGGGAGCTGTTTTTT
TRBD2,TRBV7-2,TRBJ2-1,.,CASSSQGSGGTFF,TGTGCCAGCAGCTCCCAAGGTAGCGGGGGGACGTTCTTC
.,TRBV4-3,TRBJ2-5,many,CASSPLLWEKTQYF,TGCGCCAGCAGCCCCCTCCTATGGGAGAAGACCCAGTACTTC
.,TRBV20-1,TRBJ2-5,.,CSARRGGTETQYF,TGCAGTGCGAGACGCGGGGGCACAGAGACCCAGTACTTC
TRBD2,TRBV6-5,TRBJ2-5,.,CASSYSGTRLETQYF,TGTGCCAGCAGTTACTCCGGGACTAGGTTGGAGACCCAGTACTTC
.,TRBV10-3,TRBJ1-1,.,CAISESSGSLTEAFF,TGTGCCATCAGTGAGTCATCGGGGAGCCTCACTGAAGCTTTCTTT
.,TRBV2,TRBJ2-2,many,CASSEEWEGITGELFF,TGTGCCAGCAGTGAAGAGTGGGAAGGGATTACCGGGGAGCTGTTTTTT
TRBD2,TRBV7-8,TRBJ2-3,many,CASSLLAGHTSTDTQYF,TGTGCCAGCAGCTTGCTAGCGGGGCACACTAGCACAGATACGCAGTATTTT
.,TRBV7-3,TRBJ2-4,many,CASSFWTDKNIQYF,TGTGCCAGCAGCTTTTGGACAGACAAAAACATTCAGTACTTC
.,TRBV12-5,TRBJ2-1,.,CASGSGPWGEQFF,TGTGCTAGTGGTTCCGGACCCTGGGGTGAGCAGTTCTTC
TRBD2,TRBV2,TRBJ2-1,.,CASSEGVAGMSYNEQFF,TGTGCCAGCAGTGAAGGGGTAGCGGGCATGTCCTACAATGAGCAGTTCTTC
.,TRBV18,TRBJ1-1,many,CASSPIGHPNTEAFF,TGTGCCAGCTCACCAATCGGGCACCCCAACACTGAAGCTTTCTTT
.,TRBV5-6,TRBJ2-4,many,CASSMLRAKNIQYF,TGTGCCAGCAGCATGCTGAGAGCCAAAAACATTCAGTACTTC
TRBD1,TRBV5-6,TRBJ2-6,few,CASSRTGGSGANVLTF,TGTGCCAGCAGCCGGACAGGGGGCTCTGGGGCCAACGTCCTGACTTTC
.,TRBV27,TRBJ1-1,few,CASSRPRRGEAFF,TGTGCCAGCAGCCGTCCCCGCAGGGGTGAAGCTTTCTTT
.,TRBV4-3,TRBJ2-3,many,CASSQEWMAQNTQYF,TGCGCCAGCAGCCAAGAGTGGATGGCACAGAATACGCAGTATTTT
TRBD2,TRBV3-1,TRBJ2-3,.,CASSQGTAGGRTDTQYF,TGTGCCAGCAGCCAAGGTACAGCGGGGGGTAGGACAGATACGCAGTATTTT
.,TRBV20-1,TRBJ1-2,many,CSAIDSLIGRYGYTF,TGCAGTGCTATTGACTCATTAATTGGGCGGTATGGCTACACCTTC
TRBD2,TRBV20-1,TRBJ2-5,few,CSARVLIAGKQETQYF,TGCAGTGCTAGAGTCCTAATAGCGGGGAAGCAAGAGACCCAGTACTTC
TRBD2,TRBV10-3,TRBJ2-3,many,CAIWGGSTDTQYF,TGTGCCATCTGGGGGGGAAGCACAGATACGCAGTATTTT
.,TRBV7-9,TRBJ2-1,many,CASSSRAYNEQFF,TGTGCCAGCAGCTCCCGGGCCTACAATGAGCAGTTCTTC
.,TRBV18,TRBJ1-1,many,CASSPGLNTEAFF,TGTGCCAGCAGTCCCGGGTTGAACACTGAAGCTTTCTTT
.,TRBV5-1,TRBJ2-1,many,CASSLDVAGDRSSYNEQFF,TGCGCCAGCAGCTTGGATGTCGCGGGGGACAGGAGCAGCTACAATGAGCAGTTCTTC